This record concerns one TCR beta chain sequence. Antigen unknown. Here immunoSEQ multiplex PCR was the method, and the copy in TCRdb shows in-frame clones only, minus some. The sample lists some 150,000 clones, approximately 90% occurring once. The sample originates from a study of T cell responses to AZD1222 COVID-19 vaccine. Study-level background: Second-dose groups at about 4 or about 12 weeks were pooled. Study outcomes and limitations: Among vaccine-associated CD4 TCRs, coverage spanned spike, with dominance at 160-218 and 743-854. Compared with day 0, the breadth and depth of the Spike-specific TCR repertoire rose significantly after two doses of AZD1222.

The junction had 10 bases not matched to a gene; V was cut back by 3 bases and J by 8 bases. CDR1 is SGDLS, CDR2 YYNGEE, per germline. This CDR3 contains 14 residues. Material: peripheral blood, obtained on day 0 of AZD1222 vaccination. This TCR came from an adult in good health. The J gene is TRBJ1-2, the V gene TRBV9, with 7 bases lining up with TRBD1. As DNA, the CDR3 is TGTGCCAGCAGCGCCTCAGGGGGGGTTAGAGGCTACACCTTC. Its translation: CASSASGGVRGYTF.